The 23 T cell receptor beta chains reported below all come from one sample, sequenced in a study of CD8 T cells in Susac syndrome. Random-hexamer reverse transcription was applied to roughly 0.5 to 1 ug RNA. TCRdb redid the calling of the immunoSEQ multiplex PCR reads with MiXCR, one entry per CDR3 protein. Of tens of thousands of distinct CDR3 sequences in the sample, approximately 96% were seen once. The sequencing sample was made of CD8+ T cells from PBMCs. These receptors originate from a human donor with Susac syndrome.

The rearrangement uses TRBV7-2 and TRBJ1-2, with D perhaps TRBD1 (5 bases). Trimming left V 4 bases short and J 3 bases short, with 9 bases between. The CDR3 covers 13 residues. Germline CDR1 reads SGHTA; CDR2 reads FQGNSA. The CDR3 spells CASSWGGDYGYTF. The CDR3 DNA reads as TGTGCCAGCAGCTGGGGGGGAGACTATGGCTACACCTTC.

The chain has TRBV5-4 and TRBJ2-5; D unresolved. V was pared by 4 bases and J by 0 bases, with 10 bases between. Germline loops: CDR1 SGHNT, CDR2 YYREEE (reference sequence). There are 14 residues in the CDR3. CDR3 in amino acids: CASSPGRNQETQYF. The CDR3 nucleotides are TGTGCCAGCAGCCCTGGACGGAACCAAGAGACCCAGTACTTC. The whole variable domain, filled in from reference TRBV5-4 and TRBJ2-5, reads ETGVTQSPTHLIKTRGQQVTLRCSSQSGHNTVSWYQQALGQGPQFIFQYYREEENGRGNFPPRFSGLQFPNYSSELNVNALELDDSALYLCASSPGRNQETQYFGPGTRLLVL.

The J gene is TRBJ1-5, the V gene TRBV20-1, with D possibly matching TRBD1 (5 bases). With 6 bases removed from V and 5 bases from J, the gap between germline ends came to 11 bases. Germline V CDR1 and CDR2: DFQATT, SNEGSKA (reference sequence). The CDR3 runs 12 residues. DNA for the CDR3: TGCAGTGCCCGGGACGAGGATCAGCCCCAGCATTTT. This gives the protein CSARDEDQPQHF.

DNA for the CDR3: TGTGCCAGCAGTTACCACGACAGCAGCGGGGGGGCGAGCGAGCAGTACTTC. Translated: CASSYHDSSGGASEQYF. V gene TRBV6-2 or TRBV6-3 combines with J gene TRBJ2-7; 10 nucleotides line up with TRBD2. V lost 2 bases, J lost 6 bases, and 13 bases stayed unmatched. This CDR3 has 17 amino acids. The germline CDR1 and CDR2 sequences are MNHEY and SVGEGT.

This clonotype was detected a few times. The rearrangement uses TRBV27 and TRBJ2-3; TRBD1 is a possible D gene (5 bases). Germline lookup yields CDR1 MNHEY and CDR2 SMNVEV (reference sequence). Trimming took 4 bases from V and 1 from J, leaving 9 bases between them. This CDR3 contains 14 residues. CDR3 region: CASSSGLGTDTQYF. In DNA form, the CDR3 reads TGTGCCAGCAGTTCAGGGCTAGGCACAGATACGCAGTATTTT.

V gene TRBV29-1 combines with J gene TRBJ2-1; tentatively, D is TRBD1 (6 bases). The length of the CDR3 is 13 residues. Trimming shortened V by 1 base and J by 4 bases, and 8 bases separated the two germline ends. Per the germline V gene, CDR1 is SQVTM and CDR2 is ANQGSEA. CDR3 nucleotide sequence: TGCAGCGTTGAAGGAGGGACATACAATGAGCAGTTCTTC. The encoded protein is CSVEGGTYNEQFF.

The chain couples TRBV20-1 to TRBJ2-3, with D uncertain. The V end lost 0 bases, the J end lost 2 bases, and 6 bases lay between the germline ends. Germline V gives CDR1 DFQATT, CDR2 SNEGSKA (reference sequence). The CDR3 is made up of 13 amino acids. CDR3 sequence: CSARDDDTDTQYF. The CDR3 bases are TGCAGTGCTAGAGATGACGACACAGATACGCAGTATTTT.

The rearrangement links TRBV18 to TRBJ2-3; 7 positions match TRBD1. Trimming cost V 2 bases and J 0 bases; bases outside gene matches: 2. Per the germline V gene, CDR1 is KGHSH and CDR2 is LQKENI. The CDR3 covers 15 residues. As DNA, the CDR3 is TGTGCCAGCTCACCATCACAGGGGAGCACAGATACGCAGTATTTT. Protein product: CASSPSQGSTDTQYF.

The V gene is TRBV30, the J gene TRBJ2-7, with D unresolved. Trimming stripped 2 bases from V and 0 bases from J, with 5 bases between. The V gene's germline CDR1 is GTSNPN and CDR2 SVGIG (reference sequence). The CDR3 is 12 residues long. In DNA form, the CDR3 reads TGTGCCTGGAGTTCCCTCTCCTACGAGCAGTACTTC. It yields the protein CAWSSLSYEQYF.

The chain carries TRBV6-6 and TRBJ1-4; 10 bases are a match to TRBD1. Germline values: CDR1 MNHNY, CDR2 SVGAGI (reference sequence). V shed 4 bases and J 7 bases; nucleotides not matched to a gene: 9. This CDR3 is built from 16 residues. The CDR3 DNA reads as TGTGCCAGCAGTTTACGGCGGACAGGGGGTATTGAAAAACTGTTTTTT. Encoded protein: CASSLRRTGGIEKLFF.

The chain carries TRBV20-1 and TRBJ1-2; D is undetermined. The CDR3 is made up of 14 amino acids. CDR1 is DFQATT and CDR2 is SNEGSKA in the germline V gene (reference sequence). The ends were cut back, 0 bases at V and 4 bases at J, with 12 bases in the middle. CDR3 coding DNA: TGCAGTGCTAGAGATCCGAGTAAAGCCTATGGCTACACCTTC. Protein: CSARDPSKAYGYTF.

This clonotype has just one count. V gene TRBV20-1 combines with J gene TRBJ1-6; D is ambiguous. The V gene's germline CDR1 is DFQATT and CDR2 SNEGSKA (reference sequence). With 6 bases removed from V and 10 bases from J, the gap between germline ends came to 16 bases. CDR3 length: 13 residues. The CDR3 nucleotides read TGCAGTGCGACGCCGGATTTCAGCTCACCCCTCCACTTT. This translates into CSATPDFSSPLHF.

The CDR3 loop reads CAWTRGSGGEATHTDTQYF. In nucleotides, the CDR3 is TGTGCCTGGACCCGGGGTAGCGGGGGGGAGGCTACACACACAGATACGCAGTATTTT. The chain joins TRBV30 to TRBJ2-3, with 11 bases lining up with TRBD2. Germline CDR1 GTSNPN, CDR2 SVGIG (reference sequence). V lost 4 bases and J lost 2; bases outside the gene matches: 17. The length of the CDR3 is 19 residues.

The chain links TRBV20-1 to TRBJ2-3, with TRBD2 matching 9 bases. CDR3 length equals 13 residues. The V gene's germline CDR1 is DFQATT and CDR2 SNEGSKA (reference sequence). Written as DNA, the CDR3 is TGCCAGCTGGAGCGGGGGGACACAGATACGCAGTATTTT. This translates into CQLERGDTDTQYF.

The V and J genes are TRBV7-8 and TRBJ1-5; perhaps TRBD1 as D (5 bases). The V gene's germline CDR1 is SGHVS and CDR2 FQNEAQ. Trimming cost V 1 base and J 11 bases, with 15 bases left between them. CDR3 length equals 14 residues. Here the CDR3 reads CASSLGRGPRAQHF. The DNA of the CDR3 is TGTGCCAGCAGCTTAGGGAGGGGACCAAGGGCCCAGCATTTT.

This clonotype was seen only a few times. The V call is TRBV6-1, the J call TRBJ2-7; D gene uncertain. The length of the CDR3 is 13 residues. Germline lookup yields CDR1 MNHNS and CDR2 SASEGT. With 4 bases removed from V and 0 bases from J, the gap between germline ends came to 7 bases. The CDR3 region is CASSGAASYEQYF. Written as DNA, the CDR3 is TGTGCCAGCAGTGGGGCAGCCTCCTACGAGCAGTACTTC.

In this sample, this clonotype turned up once. V gene TRBV20-1 combines with J gene TRBJ2-5, with D possibly being TRBD2 (5 bases). Trimming removed 6 bases from V and 4 bases from J, with 18 bases in between. Germline V gene lookup returns CDR1 DFQATT and CDR2 SNEGSKA (reference sequence). CDR3 length equals 14 residues. The chain's CDR3 is CSAEGIRAPETQYF. In DNA, the CDR3 is TGCAGTGCAGAGGGAATTCGCGCCCCAGAGACCCAGTACTTC.

This sequence joins TRBV13 and TRBJ1-2; 7 bases match TRBD1. J lost 4 bases, V lost 3 bases, and 8 bases had no gene match. This CDR3 has 15 residues. In germline, CDR1 is PRHDT, CDR2 FYEKMQ (reference sequence). The CDR3 reads CASSFSTGRLYGYTF. The CDR3, as DNA: TGTGCCAGCAGCTTCTCGACAGGGAGGCTCTATGGCTACACCTTC.

The gene calls are TRBV12-3 or TRBV12-4 and TRBJ2-7; the D is unclear. Deletions cut 1 base from V and 4 bases from J, with 14 bases between. This CDR3 has 15 residues. The CDR3 is CASSLVPDREYEQYF. The CDR3 nucleotides read TGTGCCAGCAGTTTAGTGCCTGATCGCGAGTACGAGCAGTACTTC.

The rearrangement uses TRBV6-1 and TRBJ2-3; 7 positions agree with TRBD2. Germline loops: CDR1 MNHNS, CDR2 SASEGT. The V gene end was trimmed by 1 base and the J gene end by 6 bases; junction bases not matched to a gene: 7. The CDR3 loop spans 15 amino acids. This CDR3 is CASSEESGVWDTQYF. CDR3 in DNA: TGTGCCAGCAGTGAAGAGAGCGGGGTTTGGGATACGCAGTATTTT.

This rearrangement joins TRBV3-1 to TRBJ1-5, with 7 bases fitting TRBD1. The germline V gene encodes CDR1 LGHDT and CDR2 YNNKEL (reference sequence). The CDR3 runs to 15 residues. After removal of 0 bases from V and 6 bases from J, the junction contained 5 bases not matched to a gene. CDR3 sequence (DNA): TGTGCCAGCAGCCAAGATTGGGCAGGGGGTCAGCCCCAGCATTTT. This gives the protein CASSQDWAGGQPQHF.

J is TRBJ1-3 and V is TRBV12-3 or TRBV12-4, with 7 bases lining up with TRBD1. Trimming at V came to 3 bases and at J to 2 bases, leaving 1 base not matched to a gene. CDR3 length: 14 amino acids. CDR3 bases: TGTGCCAGCAGTTTCACAGGGGCTGGAAACACCATATATTTT. It encodes CASSFTGAGNTIYF.

The chain carries TRBV18 and TRBJ2-1; D perhaps matches TRBD1 (5 bases). V lost 3 bases and J lost 4, with 10 bases in between. Germline V gene data show CDR1 as KGHSH and CDR2 as LQKENI. The CDR3 sequence is 14 residues long. In DNA form, the CDR3 reads TGTGCCAGCTCACCGCTAGGGGTTTACAATGAGCAGTTCTTC. It specifies CASSPLGVYNEQFF. The entire variable domain, with the rest obtained from reference TRBV18 and TRBJ2-1, is as follows: NAGVMQNPRHLVRRRGQEARLRCSPMKGHSHVYWYRQLPEEGLKFMVYLQKENIIDESGMPKERFSAEFPKEGPSILRIQQVVRGDSAAYFCASSPLGVYNEQFFGPGTRLTVL.